This TCR beta chain was recorded in a study of PD-1 blockade in classical Hodgkin lymphoma. Points on this clone: The antigen remains undetermined.

Every patient relapsed after autologous stem cell transplantation, and brentuximab vedotin exposure varied. Here immunoSEQ multiplex PCR was the method, and the copy in TCRdb shows in-frame clones only, minus some. This sample has about 63,000 clones, with around 89% found just once. CDR1 is KGHSH, CDR2 LQKENI, per germline. The CDR3 has 16 residues. The ends were cut back, 1 base at V and 0 bases at J, with 12 bases in the middle. Study-wide results and limits: Excluded were patients who started nivolumab under 1 year after ASCT, a group that had lower diversity. Lower baseline TCR diversity was reported for newly diagnosed patients than for healthy donors.

The sequence came from a human donor with classical Hodgkin lymphoma. The sample here was peripheral blood mononuclear cells (PBMCs), taken before the second cycle of nivolumab. The chain combines TRBV18 with TRBJ1-2; no firm D call. The CDR3, as DNA: TGTGCCAGCTCACCACAGAGGACGGCTTCTAACTATGGCTACACCTTC. This gives the protein CASSPQRTASNYGYTF.